The T cell receptor beta chain described here comes from a study of beta chain features in type 1 diabetes (dated by TCRdb to the late 2010s). General notes on the study: Mean age, gender distribution, total cell number and subset yield did not differ between patients and healthy donors. In the study, recently diagnosed type 1 diabetes patients and matched healthy donors were compared on the TCRB repertoires of their sorted circulating CD4+ T cell subsets. Across all samples, around 99 million sorted cells were examined, and cell number per subset correlated strongly with RNA yield. Whereas all 30 or so donors provided naive and central memory subsets, regulatory and stem cell-like memory subsets were isolated from just 8 patients and about 8 healthy donors.

From each donor, a single peripheral blood sample of about 100 mL on average was drawn into heparinised tubes. Naive, central memory, regulatory and stem cell-like memory CD4+ T cells were sorted on a BD FACSAria II using a panel including CD45RO, CCR7, CD25, CD127, CD95 and CD27. Every sorted population had a purity above 95%. PBMCs were isolated immediately by Lymphoprep density gradient centrifugation and stained directly without culture. Samples were stained and sorted in pairs, with one healthy donor and one patient per experiment, so that batch effects were minimized. The CDR3, from cysteine to phenylalanine, totals 14 residues. The only DNA kept is the CDR3, 42 bases in frame from the first base. From a lookup of the germline V gene, CDR1 and CDR2 are SGDLS and YYNGEE. The trim is 0 bases for V and 9 bases for J, with a gap of 15 bases between the germline ends. The investigation overall reported the following: HLA sub-analyses involved small numbers of individuals, so any influence of HLA type on TCRB rearrangement remained unresolved. Because cDNA rather than genomic DNA was sequenced, highly expressing activated cells could have been over-represented, although no difference in activation and CD3 levels was found between groups. At VDJ recombination sites, patients with type 1 diabetes made fewer insertions and deleted more nucleotides, a pattern implying thymic rearrangement abnormalities. In all four CD4+ subsets, TCRB CDR3 length was moderately but significantly shorter in type 1 diabetes patients. Naive, central memory and regulatory TCRB repertoires appeared more similar among patients than among healthy donors. PCR might favor shorter templates, but patient and control samples were amplified and corrected together, so any skew would affect both groups equally.

The High Capacity cDNA Reverse Transcription Kit was used to reverse transcribe all of the isolated RNA, meaning that expressed TCRB transcripts were what got sequenced. Naive, central memory and regulatory T cell samples underwent deep immunoSEQ sequencing, averaging roughly 3.3 million total reads per sample. After sorted cells were lysed in RLT buffer, RNA was extracted with DNase-treated RNeasy Micro or Mini kits, with the choice depending on cell number. Each cell subset was processed on its own to prevent cross-contamination, while patient and healthy donor samples were processed together. Using the immunoSEQ multiplex PCR, TCRB sequences were amplified from cDNA into 87-bp fragments spanning the CDR3 region. Amplicons were sequenced on the Illumina HiSeq platform. In the paper's pipeline: PCR bias was corrected computationally using synthetic template baselines, and reads within Hamming distance 2 were collapsed, with unmergeable singletons discarded. By aligning reads against IMGT, V, D and J genes, CDR3 length, and insertions or deletions at six rearrangement sites were assigned. Within each subset, clonotype counts were normalized to sorted cell number, after which true diversity and Gini coefficients were computed with the tcR R package. Repertoire sharing was quantified using the overlap coefficient calculated on TCRB nucleotide sequences. Out-of-frame TCRB sequences from naive cells were analyzed as a proxy for the pre-selection repertoire. The table was pulled from immuneACCESS by TCRdb, which kept in-frame rearrangements only. Such tables lose some clones; where checked, under half of the loss comes from unresolved V genes, and the rest has no known cause. That table gives V, J and clone size, and the DNA gave D and trimming. Within this sample are 600,000 to 700,000 clones, with 9.5% to 15% of them counted one time only. Of the sample, about 0.11% falls within the top ten clones.

This clone came up a few times. Its antigen is not yet known. Per-base qualities were not stored, and no clone one base away is much larger. The clonotype originates from a man in his thirties or forties with type 1 diabetes. The rearrangement joined TRBV9 to TRBJ2-5; 5 matching bases give a weak D call of TRBD1. The sample was naive CD4+ T cells from blood. The cell subset or site label on this specimen signifies: true naive CD4+ T cells. The CDR3 corresponds to CASSVASEDMAQYF. The nucleotides read TGTGCCAGCAGCGTAGCCTCAGAGGACATGGCCCAGTACTTC.